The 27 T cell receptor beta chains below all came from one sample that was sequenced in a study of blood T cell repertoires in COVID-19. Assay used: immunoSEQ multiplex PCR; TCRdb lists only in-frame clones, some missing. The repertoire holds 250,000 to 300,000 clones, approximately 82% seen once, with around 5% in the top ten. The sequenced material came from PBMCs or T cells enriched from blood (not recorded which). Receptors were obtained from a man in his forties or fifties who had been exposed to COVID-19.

DNA of the CDR3: TGTGCCAGTAGTAAAGGGACAGGCGCCAACCAGCCCCAGCATTTT. This codes for CASSKGTGANQPQHF. V and J are TRBV19 and TRBJ1-5; 8 bases map to TRBD1. The CDR3 is 15 residues long. The ends lost 4 bases at V and 7 bases at J; junction bases unmatched: 9. CDR1 LNHDA and CDR2 SQIVND come from the germline V gene (reference sequence).

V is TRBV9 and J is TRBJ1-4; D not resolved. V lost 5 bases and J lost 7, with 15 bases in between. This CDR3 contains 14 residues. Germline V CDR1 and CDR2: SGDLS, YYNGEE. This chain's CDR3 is CASSGTSSAEKLFF. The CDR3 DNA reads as TGTGCCAGCAGTGGTACGAGTTCTGCTGAAAAACTGTTTTTT.

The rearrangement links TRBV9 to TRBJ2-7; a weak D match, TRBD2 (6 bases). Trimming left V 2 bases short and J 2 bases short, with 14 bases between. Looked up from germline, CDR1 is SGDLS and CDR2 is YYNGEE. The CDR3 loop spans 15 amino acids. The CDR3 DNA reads TGTGCCAGCAGCGTCGGGACTCTCGTTACCTACGAGCAGTACTTC. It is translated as CASSVGTLVTYEQYF.

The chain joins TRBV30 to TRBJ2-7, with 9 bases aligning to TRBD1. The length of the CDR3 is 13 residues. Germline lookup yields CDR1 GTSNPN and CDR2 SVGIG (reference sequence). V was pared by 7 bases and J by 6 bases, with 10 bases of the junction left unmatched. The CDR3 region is CALRGQGPSEQYF. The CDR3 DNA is TGTGCCTTACGGGGACAGGGACCCAGCGAGCAGTACTTC.

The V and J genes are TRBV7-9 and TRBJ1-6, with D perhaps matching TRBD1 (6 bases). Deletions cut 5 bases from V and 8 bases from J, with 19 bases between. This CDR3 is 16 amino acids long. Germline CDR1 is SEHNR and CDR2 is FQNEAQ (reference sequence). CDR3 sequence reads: CASSDGQFGSYSPLHF. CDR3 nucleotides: TGTGCCAGCAGCGACGGACAGTTCGGTAGTTATTCACCCCTCCACTTT.

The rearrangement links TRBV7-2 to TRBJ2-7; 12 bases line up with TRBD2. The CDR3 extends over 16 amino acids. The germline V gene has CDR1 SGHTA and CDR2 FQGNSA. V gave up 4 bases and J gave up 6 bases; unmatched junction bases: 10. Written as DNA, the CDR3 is TGTGCCAGCAGCTCGTTAGAACCGGGACTAGCGGGCGAGCAGTACTTC. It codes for CASSSLEPGLAGEQYF.

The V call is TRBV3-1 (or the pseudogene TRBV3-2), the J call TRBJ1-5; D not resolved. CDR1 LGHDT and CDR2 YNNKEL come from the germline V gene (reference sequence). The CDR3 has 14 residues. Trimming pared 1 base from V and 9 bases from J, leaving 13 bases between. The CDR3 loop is CASSQVGANGPQHF. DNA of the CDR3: TGTGCCAGCAGCCAAGTAGGAGCCAACGGGCCCCAGCATTTT.

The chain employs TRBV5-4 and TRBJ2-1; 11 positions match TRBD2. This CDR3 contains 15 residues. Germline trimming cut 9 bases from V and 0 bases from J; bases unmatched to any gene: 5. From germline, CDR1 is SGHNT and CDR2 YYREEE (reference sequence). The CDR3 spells CATGTSGSSYNEQFF. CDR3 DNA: TGTGCCACTGGGACTAGCGGCAGCTCCTACAATGAGCAGTTCTTC.

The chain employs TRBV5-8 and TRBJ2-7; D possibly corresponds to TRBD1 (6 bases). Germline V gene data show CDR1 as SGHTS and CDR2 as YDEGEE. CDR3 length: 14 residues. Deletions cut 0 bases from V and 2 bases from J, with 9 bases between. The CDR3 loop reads CASSLGTATYEQYF. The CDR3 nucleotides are TGTGCCAGCAGCTTGGGGACAGCTACCTACGAGCAGTACTTC.

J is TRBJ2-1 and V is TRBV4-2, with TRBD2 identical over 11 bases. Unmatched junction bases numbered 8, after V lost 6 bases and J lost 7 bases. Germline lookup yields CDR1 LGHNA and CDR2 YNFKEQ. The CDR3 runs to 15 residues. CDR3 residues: CASSRETSGSNEQFF. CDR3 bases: TGTGCCAGCAGTCGGGAAACTAGCGGGAGTAATGAGCAGTTCTTC.

CDR3 residues: CASSLVGEYEQYF. The CDR3 DNA sequence: TGTGCCAGCAGTTTGGTCGGAGAGTACGAGCAGTACTTC. The chain couples TRBV27 to TRBJ2-7; D unclear. V was pared by 3 bases and J by 4 bases, with 10 bases between. Germline loops: CDR1 MNHEY, CDR2 SMNVEV (reference sequence). The length of the CDR3 is 13 residues.

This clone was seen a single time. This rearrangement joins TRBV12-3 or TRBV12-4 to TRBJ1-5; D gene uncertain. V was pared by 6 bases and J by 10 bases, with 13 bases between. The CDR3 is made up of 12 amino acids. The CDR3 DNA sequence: TGTGCCAGCAGCCCTAGTTCTGTCCCCCAGCATTTT. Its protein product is CASSPSSVPQHF.

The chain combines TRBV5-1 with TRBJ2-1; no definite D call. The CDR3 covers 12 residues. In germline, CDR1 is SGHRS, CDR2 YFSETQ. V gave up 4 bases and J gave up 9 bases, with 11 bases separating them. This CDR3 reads CASSAGSVEQFF. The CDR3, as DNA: TGCGCCAGCAGCGCCGGGTCGGTTGAGCAGTTCTTC.

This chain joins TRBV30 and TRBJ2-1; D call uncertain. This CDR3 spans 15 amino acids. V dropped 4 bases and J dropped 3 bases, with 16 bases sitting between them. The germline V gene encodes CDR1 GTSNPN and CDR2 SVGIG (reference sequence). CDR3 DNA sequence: TGTGCCTGGAAGCGAACTACCACCTTCTACAATGAGCAGTTCTTC. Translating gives CAWKRTTTFYNEQFF.

CDR3 DNA: TGTGCCACCCGCCGGGGGTTTAAGGCAGATACGCAGTATTTT. The encoded protein is CATRRGFKADTQYF. The chain combines TRBV19 with TRBJ2-3; D possibly corresponds to TRBD2 (6 bases). V was cut by 10 bases and J by 4 bases, with 18 bases left in between. Germline V gene data show CDR1 as LNHDA and CDR2 as SQIVND (reference sequence). The CDR3 runs to 14 residues.

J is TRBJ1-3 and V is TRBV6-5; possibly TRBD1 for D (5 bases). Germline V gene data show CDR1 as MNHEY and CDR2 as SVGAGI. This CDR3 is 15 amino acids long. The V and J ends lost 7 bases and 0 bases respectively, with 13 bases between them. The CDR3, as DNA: TGTGCCAGCATGCGCAGGGCATCCTCTGGAAACACCATATATTTT. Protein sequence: CASMRRASSGNTIYF.

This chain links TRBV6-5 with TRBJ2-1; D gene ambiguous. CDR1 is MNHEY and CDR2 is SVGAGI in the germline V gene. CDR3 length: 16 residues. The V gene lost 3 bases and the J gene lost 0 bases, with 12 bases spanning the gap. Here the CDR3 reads CASSYGVGVSYNEQFF. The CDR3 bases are TGTGCCAGCAGTTATGGAGTAGGAGTCTCCTACAATGAGCAGTTCTTC.

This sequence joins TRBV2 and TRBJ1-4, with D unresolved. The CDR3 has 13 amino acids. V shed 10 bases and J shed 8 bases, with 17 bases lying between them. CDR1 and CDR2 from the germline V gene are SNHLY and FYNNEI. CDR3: CATSRYIREKLFF. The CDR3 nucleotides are TGTGCCACCAGCAGGTACATTAGAGAAAAACTGTTTTTT.

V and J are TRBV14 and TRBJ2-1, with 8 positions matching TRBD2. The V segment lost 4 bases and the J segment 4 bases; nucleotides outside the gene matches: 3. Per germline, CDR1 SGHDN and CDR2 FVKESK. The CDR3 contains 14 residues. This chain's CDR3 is CASSRRGGYNEQFF. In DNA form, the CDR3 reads TGTGCCAGCAGCCGCCGCGGGGGGTACAATGAGCAGTTCTTC.

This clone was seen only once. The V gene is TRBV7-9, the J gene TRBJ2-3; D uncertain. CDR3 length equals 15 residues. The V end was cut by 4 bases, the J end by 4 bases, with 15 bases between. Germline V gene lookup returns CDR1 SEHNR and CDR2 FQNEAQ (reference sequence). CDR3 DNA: TGTGCCAGCAGCTCTGGCCGAGGCACCGCAGATACGCAGTATTTT. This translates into CASSSGRGTADTQYF. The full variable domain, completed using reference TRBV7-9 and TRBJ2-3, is DTGVSQNPRHKITKRGQNVTFRCDPISEHNRLYWYRQTLGQGPEFLTYFQNEAQLEKSRLLSDRFSAERPKGSFSTLEIQRTEQGDSAMYLCASSSGRGTADTQYFGPGTRLTVL.

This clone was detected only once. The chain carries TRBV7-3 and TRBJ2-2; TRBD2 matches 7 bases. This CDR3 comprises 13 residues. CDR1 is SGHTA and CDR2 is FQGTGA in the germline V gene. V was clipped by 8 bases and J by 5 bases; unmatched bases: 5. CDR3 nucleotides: TGTGCCAGCCGGGAGGTGAGGACCGGGGAGCTGTTTTTT. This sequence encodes CASREVRTGELFF. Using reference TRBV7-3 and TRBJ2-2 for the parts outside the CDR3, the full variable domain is GAGVSQTPSNKVTEKGKYVELRCDPISGHTALYWYRQSLGQGPEFLIYFQGTGAADDSGLPNDRFFAVRPEGSVSTLKIQRTERGDSAVYLCASREVRTGELFFGEGSRLTVL.

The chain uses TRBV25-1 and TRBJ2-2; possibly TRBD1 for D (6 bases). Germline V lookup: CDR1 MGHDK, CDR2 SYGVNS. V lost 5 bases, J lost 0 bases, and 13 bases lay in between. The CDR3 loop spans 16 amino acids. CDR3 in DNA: TGTGCCAGCAGTAAAAGAGGGGGAGCGAACACCGGGGAGCTGTTTTTT. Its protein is CASSKRGGANTGELFF.

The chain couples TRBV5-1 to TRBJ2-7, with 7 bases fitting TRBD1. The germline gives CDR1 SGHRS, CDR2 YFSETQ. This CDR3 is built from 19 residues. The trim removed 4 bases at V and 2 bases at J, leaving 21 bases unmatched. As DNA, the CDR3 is TGCGCCAGCAGCAATCCTACGACAGGGCATTCGGCCTTACCCTACGAGCAGTACTTC. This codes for CASSNPTTGHSALPYEQYF. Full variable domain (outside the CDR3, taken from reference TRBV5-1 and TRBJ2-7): KAGVTQTPRYLIKTRGQQVTLSCSPISGHRSVSWYQQTPGQGLQFLFEYFSETQRNKGNFPGRFSGRQFSNSRSEMNVSTLELGDSALYLCASSNPTTGHSALPYEQYFGPGTRLTVT.

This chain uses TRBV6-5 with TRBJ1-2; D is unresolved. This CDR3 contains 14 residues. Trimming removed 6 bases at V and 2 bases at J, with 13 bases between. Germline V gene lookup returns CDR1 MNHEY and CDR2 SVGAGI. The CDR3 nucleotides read TGTGCCAGCAGGGGAGTGGTGGCGAACTATGGCTACACCTTC. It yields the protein CASRGVVANYGYTF.

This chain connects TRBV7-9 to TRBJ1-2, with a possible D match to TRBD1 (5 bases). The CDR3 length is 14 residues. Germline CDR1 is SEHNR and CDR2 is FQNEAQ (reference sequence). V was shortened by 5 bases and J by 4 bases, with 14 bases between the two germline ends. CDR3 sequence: CASSERQSIYGYTF. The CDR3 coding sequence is TGTGCCAGCAGCGAAAGACAGAGTATCTATGGCTACACCTTC.

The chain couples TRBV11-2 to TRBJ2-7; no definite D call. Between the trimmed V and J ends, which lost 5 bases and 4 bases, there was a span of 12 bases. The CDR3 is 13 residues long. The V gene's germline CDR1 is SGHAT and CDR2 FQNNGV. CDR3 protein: CASSPVTAYEQYF. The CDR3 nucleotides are TGTGCCAGCAGCCCCGTTACAGCTTACGAGCAGTACTTC.

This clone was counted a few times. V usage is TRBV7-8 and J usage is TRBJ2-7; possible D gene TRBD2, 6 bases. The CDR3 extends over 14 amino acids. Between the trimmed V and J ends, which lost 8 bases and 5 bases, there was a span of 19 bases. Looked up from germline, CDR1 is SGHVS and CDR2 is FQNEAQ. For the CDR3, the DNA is TGTGCCAGCCGCCGGGGGAGTTCCAGCGACGAGCAGTACTTC. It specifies CASRRGSSSDEQYF.